This TCR beta chain is from a study of CD8+ T cells in alopecia areata. Findings and caveats of the study: Numerous expanded lesional clones remained in scalp and blood during tofacitinib. There were also resident alphabeta T cells of normal skin sequenced in scalp samples.

CDR1 and CDR2 (germline): ENHRY, SYGVKD. This CDR3 spans 14 amino acids. Specified treatment: oral pan-JAK inhibitor, 5-10 mg twice daily. This clone was counted between two and nine times. Antigen: not known. One end of the junction is discordant with germline, which a read error may explain. The authors extracted RNA and reverse transcribed it into cDNA as the sequencing template. Clones were sequenced by immunoSEQ multiplex PCR, and TCRdb holds only the in-frame ones, with some missing. In the table there are about 260,000 clones, roughly 60% of which are singletons. This specimen was CD4+ T cells sorted from blood, taken at roughly week 52, from a patient treated with tofacitinib. The chain has TRBV10-3 and TRBJ2-6; D may be TRBD1 (6 bases). The sequence derives from a human donor with alopecia areata. In DNA form, the CDR3 reads TGTGCCAGCAGTGAGGGGGCTGGGGCCAACGTCCTGACTTTC. This codes for CASSEGAGANVLTF.